This entry lists 18 T cell receptor beta chains sequenced from one sample in a study of T cell changes during pregnancy in multiple sclerosis. TCRdb's table, derived via immunoSEQ multiplex PCR, lists solely in-frame clones and lacks some. The profile shows 30,000 to 35,000 clones, about 89% of them singletons. Sequences were derived from CD8+ T cells from peripheral blood mononuclear cells, sampled before pregnancy. Every receptor here comes from a female donor with multiple sclerosis, enrolled in a pregnancy study.

This chain links TRBV19 with TRBJ2-2, with D perhaps matching TRBD2 (7 bases). The CDR3 totals 17 residues. Germline V gives CDR1 LNHDA, CDR2 SQIVND (reference sequence). Trimming cost V 5 bases and J 3 bases, with 19 bases left between them. The DNA for the CDR3 is TGTGCCAGTAGTCAATTTCACAGGGAGGGGGACACCGGGGAGCTGTTTTTT. Translating it yields CASSQFHREGDTGELFF.

The chain couples TRBV7-9 to TRBJ2-5; possible D gene TRBD2, 5 bases. V was cut by 5 bases and J by 7 bases, with 20 bases left in between. The CDR3 extends over 15 amino acids. CDR1 SEHNR and CDR2 FQNEAQ come from the germline V gene (reference sequence). CDR3 nucleotide sequence: TGTGCCAGCAGCGACCCCCTAGAGGGCCTGGGGACCCAGTACTTC. It yields the protein CASSDPLEGLGTQYF.

V usage is TRBV28 and J usage is TRBJ2-7; D is possibly TRBD1 (7 bases). Germline V gene data show CDR1 as MDHEN and CDR2 as SYDVKM. The CDR3 totals 12 residues. V was shortened by 4 bases and J by 6 bases, with 10 bases between the two germline ends. CDR3 region: CASSSRDSEQYF. The CDR3 bases are TGTGCCAGCAGTTCGCGGGACAGCGAGCAGTACTTC.

V gene TRBV27 combines with J gene TRBJ2-7, with D tentatively TRBD2 (7 bases). CDR3 length equals 15 residues. Germline V gene lookup returns CDR1 MNHEY and CDR2 SMNVEV (reference sequence). The V end was cut by 7 bases, the J end by 2 bases, with 18 bases between. Written as DNA, the CDR3 is TGTGCCAGCACCGGTCCCAGGGGAGGGACCTACGAGCAGTACTTC. It yields the protein CASTGPRGGTYEQYF.

This chain uses TRBV10-1 with TRBJ1-6; TRBD1 aligns across 8 bases. Germline V lookup: CDR1 WNHNN, CDR2 SYGVQD (reference sequence). Unmatched junction bases numbered 6, after V lost 3 bases and J lost 2 bases. CDR3 size: 17 residues. Here the CDR3 DNA reads TGCGCCAGCAGTGATGGACAGGGTTTGACCTATAATTCACCCCTCCACTTT. Its translation is CASSDGQGLTYNSPLHF.

The chain has TRBV6-5 and TRBJ1-1, with D possibly TRBD1 on 5 matching bases. CDR3 size: 14 residues. V was shortened by 2 bases and J by 6 bases, with 13 bases between the two germline ends. Germline values: CDR1 MNHEY, CDR2 SVGAGI. CDR3 protein: CASSYRREFPEAFF. Here the CDR3 DNA reads TGTGCCAGCAGTTACCGCAGGGAATTCCCTGAAGCTTTCTTT.

The V and J genes are TRBV11-2 and TRBJ2-1; perhaps TRBD2 as D (5 bases). V lost 5 bases to trimming and J lost 4 bases, with 6 bases between them. The CDR3 runs to 12 residues. Germline V gene sequence: CDR1 SGHAT, CDR2 FQNNGV. Here the CDR3 reads CASSRGYNEQFF. The CDR3 nucleotides read TGTGCCAGCAGCCGAGGGTACAATGAGCAGTTCTTC.

The chain recombines TRBV7-9 with TRBJ1-1; 8 nucleotides match TRBD1. The CDR3 has 16 amino acids. Germline lookup yields CDR1 SEHNR and CDR2 FQNEAQ (reference sequence). With V trimmed by 5 bases and J by 4 bases, 12 bases remained unmatched. Here the CDR3 reads CASSSPRQGMGTEAFF. The CDR3 DNA reads TGTGCCAGCAGCAGTCCTCGACAGGGGATGGGCACTGAAGCTTTCTTT.

V usage is TRBV29-1 and J usage is TRBJ1-2; possible D gene TRBD1, 5 bases. Between the trimmed V and J ends, which lost 4 bases and 4 bases, there was a span of 19 bases. Germline V gene data show CDR1 as SQVTM and CDR2 as ANQGSEA. The CDR3 covers 15 residues. In DNA form, the CDR3 reads TGCAGCGTTGGGGGTTTGGGGAGGGGCGGCTATGGCTACACCTTC. Translated, it gives CSVGGLGRGGYGYTF.

The chain employs TRBV28 and TRBJ1-4, with a possible D match to TRBD1 (5 bases). V lost 8 bases and J lost 11, with 24 bases in between. Germline lookup yields CDR1 MDHEN and CDR2 SYDVKM. The CDR3 has 15 residues. The CDR3 DNA follows: TGTGCCAGCCTCACCGGGGGGAGCAGGTTAGGGAAACTGTTTTTT. Its translation: CASLTGGSRLGKLFF.

The rearrangement joins TRBV15 to TRBJ1-2; 12 positions match TRBD1. The V gene end was trimmed by 5 bases and the J gene end by 4 bases; junction bases not matched to a gene: 8. The CDR3 covers 16 residues. The germline V gene has CDR1 LNHNV and CDR2 YYDKDF (reference sequence). Here the CDR3 DNA reads TGTGCCACCAGCGAGCCGGGACAGGGGGCGGTCTATGGCTACACCTTC. As protein: CATSEPGQGAVYGYTF.

V is TRBV28 and J is TRBJ2-7; D not certain. V gave up 5 bases and J gave up 0 bases, with 11 bases separating them. CDR1 MDHEN and CDR2 SYDVKM come from the germline V gene. This CDR3 is built from 14 residues. CDR3 nucleotides: TGTGCCAGCAGTCCCAGGTACCGCTCCTACGAGCAGTACTTC. Encoded protein: CASSPRYRSYEQYF.

The chain uses TRBV6-5 and TRBJ2-1, with 11 bases matching TRBD2. The germline V gene encodes CDR1 MNHEY and CDR2 SVGAGI. The CDR3 is made up of 14 amino acids. V was clipped by 6 bases and J by 7 bases; unmatched bases: 5. In nucleotides, the CDR3 is TGTGCCAGCAGAACGTCTAGCGGGGGGAATGAGCAGTTCTTC. Translating gives CASRTSSGGNEQFF.

The J gene is TRBJ2-3, the V gene TRBV11-2, with D maybe TRBD2 (5 bases). The germline CDR1 and CDR2 sequences are SGHAT and FQNNGV. The CDR3 runs 12 residues. The ends were cut back, 6 bases at V and 4 bases at J, with 8 bases in the middle. CDR3 bases: TGTGCCAGCAGTCGAGGGTCAGATACGCAGTATTTT. It translates to CASSRGSDTQYF.

This clone was recorded once. The chain uses TRBV4-3 and TRBJ2-1, with no clear D. Trimming took 0 bases from V and 10 from J, leaving 10 bases between them. There are 13 residues in the CDR3. CDR1 is LGHNA, CDR2 YSLEER, per germline. The CDR3 protein is CASSQDLAWEQFF. In nucleotides, the CDR3 is TGCGCCAGCAGCCAAGATCTGGCCTGGGAGCAGTTCTTC.

This clone was detected only once. The V call is TRBV5-6, the J call TRBJ1-2; 7 bases line up with TRBD1. Germline-derived CDR1 and CDR2 are SGHDT and YYEEEE. Germline trimming cut 4 bases from V and 4 bases from J; bases unmatched to any gene: 10. The CDR3 is 15 amino acids. CDR3 nucleotide sequence: TGTGCCAGCAGCACAGGGACAGCGGACGTCTATGGCTACACCTTC. As protein: CASSTGTADVYGYTF. Complete variable domain (other parts from reference TRBV5-6 and TRBJ1-2): DAGVTQSPTHLIKTRGQQVTLRCSPKSGHDTVSWYQQALGQGPQFIFQYYEEEERQRGNFPDRFSGHQFPNYSSELNVNALLLGDSALYLCASSTGTADVYGYTFGSGTRLTVV.

The chain carries TRBV27 and TRBJ1-5; no clear D. CDR1 MNHEY and CDR2 SMNVEV come from the germline V gene (reference sequence). Trimming took off 2 bases at V and 10 bases at J, with 12 bases between the two ends. The CDR3 is 13 amino acids. The CDR3 DNA is TGTGCCAGCAGTTTAAGCGGGGAAGGTCCCCAGCATTTT. Amino acids: CASSLSGEGPQHF.

The rearrangement links TRBV29-1 to TRBJ1-2; no firm D call. V was cut by 4 bases and J by 8 bases, with 14 bases left in between. This CDR3 has 12 residues. Germline-derived CDR1 and CDR2 are SQVTM and ANQGSEA. In DNA, the CDR3 is TGCAGCGTTGCGGCAGGAGGAGTCGGCTACACCTTC. Residues: CSVAAGGVGYTF.